This paragraph reports one T cell receptor (beta chain). The entry originates in a study of blood T cell repertoires in COVID-19. Sequencing used immunoSEQ multiplex PCR; TCRdb keeps in-frame clones, though not all of them. The sample contains about 250,000 clones, 85% of which appear only once. Germline V gene data show CDR1 as SNHLY and CDR2 as FYNNEI. The CDR3 sequence is 13 residues long. V was cut by 7 bases and J by 6 bases, with 16 bases left in between. The sequence was collected from a man over 45 with COVID-19, enrolled during active disease. This sequence joins TRBV2 and TRBJ2-7, with TRBD1 as a possible D gene (5 bases). Sequencing used peripheral blood. CDR3 in DNA: TGTGCCAGCACAAACACCCAGGGATCCGAGCAGTACTTC. Amino acids: CASTNTQGSEQYF.